This entry lists 21 T cell receptor beta chains sequenced from one sample in a study of cytomegalovirus exposure and HLA in healthy donors. The PCR contained 60 Vbeta and 13 Jbeta primers. The table came from immunoSEQ multiplex PCR; TCRdb's copy has only in-frame clones and leaves some out. Among 200,000 or so clones listed, 75% to 85% were seen once. The sequencing sample was made of PBMCs. These receptor sequences come from a woman in her forties or fifties in good health and CMV-seropositive.

The chain uses TRBV9 and TRBJ2-2; D possibly corresponds to TRBD2 (6 bases). The CDR3 spans 18 residues. V was clipped by 0 bases and J by 0 bases, with 15 bases between them. CDR1 SGDLS and CDR2 YYNGEE come from the germline V gene. The CDR3 spells CASSVVSSEFANTGELFF. The CDR3 nucleotides are TGTGCCAGCAGCGTAGTCTCTAGCGAGTTCGCGAACACCGGGGAGCTGTTTTTT.

The chain joins TRBV10-1 to TRBJ2-2; D is ambiguous. Germline V gene sequence: CDR1 WNHNN, CDR2 SYGVQD (reference sequence). V was pared by 4 bases and J by 1 base, with 4 bases between. The CDR3 totals 13 residues. The CDR3 sequence: CASSVQNTGELFF. CDR3 bases: TGCGCCAGCAGTGTCCAGAACACCGGGGAGCTGTTTTTT.

Details on this clone: Other DNA sequences in this sample translate to the same CDR3. CDR3 nucleotides: TGCAGCGTTGAATTAGCGGGGGACCCCCAAGAGACCCAGTACTTC. Its protein is CSVELAGDPQETQYF. V is TRBV29-1 and J is TRBJ2-5, with TRBD2 matching 9 bases. The CDR3 has 15 residues. Germline V CDR1 and CDR2: SQVTM, ANQGSEA. V shed 2 bases and J 1 base; nucleotides not matched to a gene: 5.

The rearrangement joins TRBV11-1 to TRBJ2-1; 16 positions match TRBD2. The CDR3 covers 18 residues. The germline V gene encodes CDR1 SGHAT and CDR2 FQDESV (reference sequence). The trim removed 3 bases at V and 8 bases at J, leaving 10 bases unmatched. The CDR3 sequence: CASSFPGLAGGPAYEQFF. The CDR3 DNA follows: TGTGCCAGCAGCTTCCCGGGACTAGCGGGAGGGCCAGCGTATGAGCAGTTCTTC.

This chain joins TRBV28 and TRBJ2-1; 12 nucleotides align to TRBD2. From germline, CDR1 is MDHEN and CDR2 SYDVKM. Losses at the gene ends were 6 bases for V and 7 bases for J; bases not matched to a gene: 16. The CDR3 extends over 18 amino acids. For the CDR3, the DNA is TGTGCCAGCAGCCCCGGGTCTAGCGGGGGGGGCAGCGGGAATGAGCAGTTCTTC. It specifies CASSPGSSGGGSGNEQFF.

The chain employs TRBV2 and TRBJ2-2; 10 positions agree with TRBD1. Germline V CDR1 and CDR2: SNHLY, FYNNEI. With V trimmed by 7 bases and J by 8 bases, 10 bases remained unmatched. The CDR3 has 15 residues. The CDR3, as DNA: TGTGCCAGCAATCTTCGGACAGGGGGGCCGGGGGAGCTGTTTTTT. The encoded protein is CASNLRTGGPGELFF. Based on the CDR3 plus reference TRBV2 and TRBJ2-2, the full variable domain is EPEVTQTPSHQVTQMGQEVILRCVPISNHLYFYWYRQILGQKVEFLVSFYNNEISEKSEIFDDQFSVERPDGSNFTLKIRSTKLEDSAMYFCASNLRTGGPGELFFGEGSRLTVL.

V and J are TRBV7-9 and TRBJ1-2, with D maybe TRBD1 (5 bases). This CDR3 spans 17 amino acids. CDR1 is SEHNR, CDR2 FQNEAQ, per germline (reference sequence). V lost 0 bases to trimming and J lost 4 bases, with 18 bases between them. CDR3 sequence: CASSLAGPGLGSYGYTF. DNA of the CDR3: TGTGCCAGCAGCTTAGCGGGTCCAGGGTTGGGTAGCTATGGCTACACCTTC. Together with reference TRBV7-9 and TRBJ1-2, the CDR3 gives the full variable domain: DTGVSQNPRHKITKRGQNVTFRCDPISEHNRLYWYRQTLGQGPEFLTYFQNEAQLEKSRLLSDRFSAERPKGSFSTLEIQRTEQGDSAMYLCASSLAGPGLGSYGYTFGSGTRLTVV.

The chain uses TRBV6-1 and TRBJ2-1; TRBD2 agrees at 8 bases. Germline lookup yields CDR1 MNHNS and CDR2 SASEGT. The V and J ends lost 7 bases and 4 bases, in that order; junction bases with no gene match: 6. This CDR3 has 14 residues. The CDR3 nucleotides read TGTGCCAGCACCTTAGCGGGGACGTACAATGAGCAGTTCTTC. Its translation: CASTLAGTYNEQFF.

V is TRBV11-1 and J is TRBJ2-1; a possible D gene is TRBD1 (6 bases). This CDR3 contains 15 residues. V was shortened by 5 bases and J by 4 bases, with 15 bases between the two germline ends. Germline V gene lookup returns CDR1 SGHAT and CDR2 FQDESV (reference sequence). CDR3 bases: TGTGCCAGCAGCCCGACGGGGACACCGTACAATGAGCAGTTCTTC. It is translated as CASSPTGTPYNEQFF. Looking up the rest from reference TRBV11-1 and TRBJ2-1 gives the full variable domain: EAEVAQSPRYKITEKSQAVAFWCDPISGHATLYWYRQILGQGPELLVQFQDESVVDDSQLPKDRFSAERLKGVDSTLKIQPAELGDSAMYLCASSPTGTPYNEQFFGPGTRLTVL.

This chain joins TRBV30 and TRBJ2-2; 10 bases map to TRBD1. The CDR3 consists of 13 residues. Germline V gene data show CDR1 as GTSNPN and CDR2 as SVGIG (reference sequence). Trimming at V came to 3 bases and at J to 7 bases, leaving 2 bases not matched to a gene. Here the CDR3 DNA reads TGTGCCTGGAGGGGGACAGGGGACGGGGAGCTGTTTTTT. Its translation is CAWRGTGDGELFF.

This clone was observed once. The V gene is TRBV15, the J gene TRBJ2-3; maybe TRBD2 (6 bases). Looked up from germline, CDR1 is LNHNV and CDR2 is YYDKDF (reference sequence). CDR3 size: 15 residues. V was shortened by 3 bases and J by 6 bases, with 16 bases between the two germline ends. In DNA, the CDR3 is TGTGCCACCAGCAGTGCGACGGGGGAGCGTGATACGCAGTATTTT. It is translated as CATSSATGERDTQYF.

The chain links TRBV7-2 to TRBJ2-7; TRBD1 aligns across 7 bases. The CDR3 runs 12 residues. Per the germline V gene, CDR1 is SGHTA and CDR2 is FQGNSA. The V and J ends lost 5 bases and 4 bases, in that order; junction bases with no gene match: 2. CDR3 nucleotides: TGTGCCAGCAGCATCAGGGGGTACGAGCAGTACTTC. Translation gives CASSIRGYEQYF.

The DNA of the CDR3 is TGTGCCACCGAAATTGCGGGGGGGTACAATGAGCAGTTCTTC. Residues: CATEIAGGYNEQFF. This sequence joins TRBV5-4 and TRBJ2-1, with 9 nucleotides matching TRBD2. The CDR3 loop spans 14 amino acids. Germline loops: CDR1 SGHNT, CDR2 YYREEE (reference sequence). Trimming at V came to 9 bases and at J to 4 bases, leaving 8 bases not matched to a gene.

This sequence joins TRBV10-3 and TRBJ2-2; maybe TRBD1 (6 bases). Trimming removed 0 bases from V and 1 base from J, with 9 bases in between. This CDR3 has 16 residues. Germline-derived CDR1 and CDR2 are ENHRY and SYGVKD. The CDR3 DNA is TGTGCCATCAGTGAGTCTTGGGGACAGAACACCGGGGAGCTGTTTTTT. It yields the protein CAISESWGQNTGELFF.

This clone was seen once. V and J are TRBV5-1 and TRBJ2-5, with a tentative D call TRBD1 (5 bases). V gave up 5 bases and J gave up 7 bases, with 15 bases separating them. Germline CDR1 and CDR2: SGHRS and YFSETQ. The CDR3 spans 13 residues. Here the CDR3 reads CASSSRVDGTQYF. DNA of the CDR3: TGCGCCAGCAGTTCCAGGGTCGACGGGACCCAGTACTTC.

The chain carries TRBV5-1 and TRBJ1-3; 8 bases are a match to TRBD1. Germline V CDR1 and CDR2: SGHRS, YFSETQ. The CDR3 sequence is 15 residues long. Unmatched junction bases numbered 6, after V lost 7 bases and J lost 0 bases. CDR3 protein: CASGRTGLSGNTIYF. The CDR3 DNA follows: TGCGCCAGCGGGCGGACAGGGCTCTCTGGAAACACCATATATTTT.

The chain carries TRBV5-6 and TRBJ1-2; D is ambiguous. The CDR3 has 12 amino acids. V was pared by 6 bases and J by 2 bases, with 8 bases between. CDR1 SGHDT and CDR2 YYEEEE come from the germline V gene. The CDR3 DNA reads as TGTGCCAGCACCACGGGGAACTATGGCTACACCTTC. Translating gives CASTTGNYGYTF.

The rearrangement joins TRBV5-1 to TRBJ1-5; 7 bases are a match to TRBD1. The CDR3 sequence is 14 residues long. V was pared by 4 bases and J by 7 bases, with 8 bases of the junction left unmatched. CDR1 is SGHRS and CDR2 is YFSETQ in the germline V gene. The CDR3 DNA sequence: TGCGCCAGCAGCCCTGGACAGGCAGGACAGCCCCAGCATTTT. Protein sequence: CASSPGQAGQPQHF. Full variable domain (rest looked up from reference TRBV5-1 and TRBJ1-5): KAGVTQTPRYLIKTRGQQVTLSCSPISGHRSVSWYQQTPGQGLQFLFEYFSETQRNKGNFPGRFSGRQFSNSRSEMNVSTLELGDSALYLCASSPGQAGQPQHFGDGTRLSIL.

This clone was counted only a few times. The chain uses TRBV5-8 and TRBJ2-1, with D possibly matching TRBD2 (6 bases). The CDR3 is made up of 12 amino acids. Between the trimmed V and J ends, which lost 4 bases and 9 bases, there was a span of 11 bases. Germline CDR1 is SGHTS and CDR2 is YDEGEE. In DNA, the CDR3 is TGTGCCAGCAGCGAATGGGGGGTTGAGCAGTTCTTC. It is translated as CASSEWGVEQFF.

The rearrangement uses TRBV5-1 and TRBJ2-3; D is ambiguous. This CDR3 spans 12 amino acids. CDR1 SGHRS and CDR2 YFSETQ come from the germline V gene. V was pared by 1 base and J by 4 bases, with 4 bases between. The CDR3 here is CASSLLADTQYF. CDR3 in DNA: TGCGCCAGCAGCTTGTTAGCAGATACGCAGTATTTT.

The V gene is TRBV13, the J gene TRBJ2-5; D is possibly TRBD2 (6 bases). The V gene's germline CDR1 is PRHDT and CDR2 FYEKMQ (reference sequence). The V end lost 1 base, the J end lost 13 bases, and 16 bases lay between the germline ends. The CDR3 spans 13 residues. Here the CDR3 DNA reads TGTGCCAGCAGCTTAGTCAGGGACTCAATCTTGTACTTC. Translating gives CASSLVRDSILYF.